This T cell receptor beta chain is from a study of cytomegalovirus exposure and HLA in healthy donors. The PCR ran on 60 Vbeta and 13 Jbeta primers. Method: immunoSEQ multiplex PCR; TCRdb's copy keeps in-frame clones and lacks some. The top ten clones hold roughly 10% of a sample with some 110,000 clones, 55% to 75% of them seen once. V lost 4 bases and J 7 bases, leaving 12 bases between the germline ends. The CDR3 loop spans 13 amino acids. Germline V gene lookup returns CDR1 MNHNS and CDR2 SASEGT. To note about this clone: Antigen unknown.

Regarding the study as a whole: Data from an earlier analysis indicated that most TCR beta V segments were productive either about 87% or about 30% of the time.

The material sequenced was PBMCs. The chain is built from TRBV6-1 and TRBJ2-3; D may be TRBD1 (6 bases). The TCR originated in a young man in good health and CMV-seropositive. CDR3 residues: CASSGTAPNTQYF. CDR3 coding DNA: TGTGCCAGCAGTGGGACAGCCCCAAATACGCAGTATTTT.